The 3 T cell receptor beta chains in this list originate from one sample, sequenced in a study of human T cells and chemical hapten exposure. Indicated time point: healthy volunteer bleed at 6 weeks. Sequencing started from total RNA isolated from unfractionated whole blood. TCRdb used MiXCR to reprocess the RACE reads, holding one entry per CDR3 protein. The data hold 75,000 to 80,000 distinct CDR3 sequences, with about 8.6% observed a single time. The sequencing input was whole blood. The receptors were sampled from a female donor in good health. Some clones in this sample may be carry-over from other donors' samples.

This clonotype was counted many times. The rearrangement links TRBV29-1 to TRBJ1-2; D is possibly TRBD1 (6 bases). The V and J ends lost 7 bases and 4 bases respectively, with 13 bases between them. Germline CDR1 is SQVTM and CDR2 is ANQGSEA. The CDR3 is made up of 12 amino acids. The CDR3 spells CSAGSDSYGYTF. The CDR3, as DNA: TGCAGCGCAGGATCGGACAGCTATGGCTACACCTTC.

This clonotype occurred many times. The chain links TRBV20-1 to TRBJ2-3; D might be TRBD2 (6 bases). The germline V and J ends were trimmed by 5 bases and 1 base, with 16 bases remaining between them. Per the germline V gene, CDR1 is DFQATT and CDR2 is SNEGSKA (reference sequence). CDR3 size: 15 residues. CDR3 protein: CSARRPASGTDTQYF. CDR3 sequence (DNA): TGCAGTGCTCGCCGCCCGGCTAGCGGCACAGATACGCAGTATTTT.

This clonotype turned up a few times. The V and J genes are TRBV6-5 and TRBJ1-1; 7 nucleotides line up with TRBD1. Germline loops: CDR1 MNHEY, CDR2 SVGAGI. V shed 6 bases and J 0 bases; nucleotides not matched to a gene: 4. This CDR3 region has 14 residues. CDR3 residues: CASSRDRVNTEAFF. The CDR3 region has the DNA TGTGCCAGCAGCCGAGACAGGGTGAACACTGAAGCTTTCTTT.